Each of the 27 T cell receptor beta chains below was sequenced from the same sample in a study of CD8 T cells in ankylosing spondylitis (dated by TCRdb to the late 2010s). Libraries were prepared through 5' RACE. Sequencing instrument: Illumina HiSeq 2500. TCRdb reprocessing: public reads trimmed at Q25 with fastp, clones called with MiXCR, in-frame beta chains kept. All rows with the same CDR3 protein become a single entry with the most common DNA and genes. The sample records 390,000 or so distinct CDR3 sequences, about a fifth of which are singletons. Together, the top ten hold roughly a sixth of the sample. The study at large found these results: A TCR beta motif made up of several highly homologous amino acid variants appeared to be characteristic of blood from ankylosing spondylitis patients.

Antigen specificity for these receptors is unknown. What was sequenced was blood, either unsorted or a sorted T cell fraction (not recorded which). The receptors shown here come from a male donor with ankylosing spondylitis.

V usage is TRBV29-1 and J usage is TRBJ2-2; unclear D gene. The CDR3 loop spans 12 amino acids. The germline CDR1 and CDR2 sequences are SQVTM and ANQGSEA. Trimming removed 6 bases from V and 0 bases from J, with 5 bases in between. CDR3 DNA sequence: TGCAGCGTGAGACCGAACACCGGGGAGCTGTTTTTT. It specifies CSVRPNTGELFF.

The chain joins TRBV4-1 to TRBJ1-5, with TRBD1 matching over 11 bases. The V gene's germline CDR1 is MGHRA and CDR2 YSYEKL. Trimming removed 1 base from V and 4 bases from J; junction bases left unmatched: 9. The CDR3 totals 18 residues. The CDR3 loop is CASSQGSGGQGGNQPQHF. DNA of the CDR3: TGCGCCAGCAGCCAAGGGTCCGGGGGACAGGGGGGTAATCAGCCCCAGCATTTT.

The V call is TRBV20-1, the J call TRBJ2-7; TRBD1 matches 8 bases. Trimming cost V 5 bases and J 3 bases; bases outside gene matches: 6. The CDR3 runs 13 residues. The germline gives CDR1 DFQATT, CDR2 SNEGSKA (reference sequence). CDR3 sequence: CSAGGQGIYEQYF. The DNA for the CDR3 is TGCAGTGCTGGCGGACAGGGCATCTACGAGCAGTACTTC.

The chain carries TRBV10-3 and TRBJ2-3; the match to TRBD1 covers 7 bases. The CDR3 extends over 15 amino acids. Looked up from germline, CDR1 is ENHRY and CDR2 is SYGVKD. After removal of 6 bases from V and 4 bases from J, the junction contained 10 bases not matched to a gene. The CDR3 reads CAISPRDRPPDTQYF. The CDR3 coding sequence is TGTGCCATCAGCCCCCGGGACAGACCCCCAGATACGCAGTATTTT.

J is TRBJ2-3 and V is TRBV7-9, with a possible D match to TRBD1 (6 bases). The CDR3 totals 15 residues. In germline, CDR1 is SEHNR, CDR2 FQNEAQ (reference sequence). The V and J ends lost 2 bases and 1 base respectively, with 10 bases between them. CDR3 amino acids: CASSLTQGGTDTQYF. CDR3 nucleotides: TGTGCCAGCAGCTTAACACAGGGAGGCACAGATACGCAGTATTTT.

In its sample, this clonotype was seen a few times. The chain is built from TRBV29-1 and TRBJ2-7; 8 bases align to TRBD1. CDR1 is SQVTM and CDR2 is ANQGSEA in the germline V gene. V lost 4 bases to trimming and J lost 3 bases; unmatched junction nucleotides: 8. The CDR3 consists of 14 residues. CDR3 loop: CSVGRGQGLYEQYF. The DNA for the CDR3 is TGCAGCGTTGGCCGCGGACAGGGACTCTACGAGCAGTACTTC.

Only a few counts were recorded for this clonotype. J is TRBJ1-2 and V is TRBV25-1, with 9 bases fitting TRBD1. Germline assignment: CDR1 MGHDK and CDR2 SYGVNS. Losses at the gene ends were 6 bases for V and 8 bases for J; bases not matched to a gene: 10. CDR3 length equals 14 residues. CDR3 protein: CASRSTGGLGGYTF. The CDR3 region has the DNA TGTGCCAGCAGGTCGACAGGGGGGCTTGGAGGCTACACCTTC.

This clonotype occurred a few times. J is TRBJ1-1 and V is TRBV5-1, with unresolved D. This CDR3 has 14 amino acids. From germline, CDR1 is SGHRS and CDR2 YFSETQ. Trimming stripped 0 bases from V and 2 bases from J, with 8 bases between. The CDR3, as DNA: TGCGCCAGCAGCTTGGAGGGAGAAAACACTGAAGCTTTCTTT. This translates into CASSLEGENTEAFF.

The rearrangement links TRBV29-1 to TRBJ1-5; TRBD1 aligns across 9 bases. There are 13 residues in the CDR3. J was trimmed by 7 bases and V by 6 bases; bases with no gene match: 7. Germline assignment: CDR1 SQVTM and CDR2 ANQGSEA. CDR3: CSVGQGRDQPQHF. The CDR3 DNA reads TGCAGCGTCGGACAGGGGCGGGACCAGCCCCAGCATTTT.

This chain joins TRBV28 and TRBJ2-1; 8 bases agree with TRBD1. The CDR3 contains 13 residues. The ends lost 6 bases at V and 9 bases at J; junction bases unmatched: 7. Germline CDR1 reads MDHEN; CDR2 reads SYDVKM. DNA for the CDR3: TGTGCCAGCAGACTCTCAGGGGGCACTGAGCAGTTCTTC. It is translated as CASRLSGGTEQFF.

This clonotype was counted between two and nine times. The chain uses TRBV10-3 and TRBJ2-2; unclear D gene. V was pared by 2 bases and J by 6 bases, with 13 bases between. CDR1 and CDR2 from the germline V gene are ENHRY and SYGVKD. The CDR3 totals 15 residues. The CDR3 region is CAISEAPTPPGELFF. The DNA of the CDR3 is TGTGCCATCAGTGAGGCCCCTACTCCTCCCGGGGAGCTGTTTTTT.

V is TRBV28 and J is TRBJ1-1, with D maybe TRBD1 (6 bases). Germline CDR1 MDHEN, CDR2 SYDVKM. Trimming took off 4 bases at V and 4 bases at J, with 13 bases between the two ends. The CDR3 totals 14 residues. The CDR3 DNA reads as TGTGCCAGCAGTTCGGCGGGGGGCATCACTGAAGCTTTCTTT. It specifies CASSSAGGITEAFF.

V usage is TRBV6-4 and J usage is TRBJ2-3; D uncertain. The V end was cut by 8 bases, the J end by 0 bases, with 12 bases between. CDR1 and CDR2 (germline): MRHNA, SNTAGT. The CDR3 is made up of 14 amino acids. This CDR3 is CASAVTASTDTQYF. The CDR3 nucleotides are TGTGCCAGCGCAGTAACCGCTAGCACAGATACGCAGTATTTT.

The rearrangement joins TRBV18 to TRBJ2-1; tentative D call: TRBD2 (5 bases). Germline V CDR1 and CDR2: KGHSH, LQKENI. Between the trimmed V and J ends, which lost 3 bases and 1 base, there was a span of 16 bases. The CDR3 contains 17 residues. CDR3 in amino acids: CASSPARPGVSYNEQFF. In nucleotides, the CDR3 is TGTGCCAGCTCACCGGCCCGTCCCGGGGTATCCTACAATGAGCAGTTCTTC.

This clonotype came up a few times. Here the CDR3 reads CATSPGGRDYHNEQFF. The DNA of the CDR3 is TGTGCCACCAGCCCCGGAGGCAGGGACTACCACAATGAGCAGTTCTTC. This chain uses TRBV24-1 with TRBJ2-1, with 7 bases matching TRBD2. In germline, CDR1 is KGHDR, CDR2 SFDVKD. J was trimmed by 5 bases and V by 7 bases; bases with no gene match: 13. The CDR3 length is 16 residues.

V usage is TRBV7-8 and J usage is TRBJ2-3; D is ambiguous. Between the trimmed V and J ends, which lost 4 bases and 1 base, there was a span of 9 bases. The germline CDR1 and CDR2 sequences are SGHVS and FQNEAQ. CDR3 length: 14 residues. CDR3: CASSYLDRTDTQYF. The CDR3 coding sequence is TGTGCCAGCAGCTACCTCGACCGCACAGATACGCAGTATTTT.

This clonotype has a handful of counts. An end of the junction does not agree with germline; a read error may underlie this. This chain links TRBV13 with TRBJ2-5; D might be TRBD2 (6 bases). CDR1 is PRHDT, CDR2 FYEKMQ, per germline (reference sequence). The CDR3 runs to 15 residues. Written as DNA, the CDR3 is TGTGCCAGCAGCATAGGAGGGGCAGGGCTGGAGACCCAGTACTTC. This codes for CASSIGGAGLETQYF.

This chain uses TRBV12-3 or TRBV12-4 with TRBJ2-3; D might be TRBD1 (6 bases). The length of the CDR3 is 14 residues. Trimming removed 5 bases from V and 8 bases from J, with 17 bases in between. The CDR3 bases are TGTGCCAGCAGTCTAGGGGGACCGACTCGTACGCAGTATTTT. Translation gives CASSLGGPTRTQYF.

This clonotype was counted a few times. V usage is TRBV18 and J usage is TRBJ2-1; 8 bases map to TRBD2. This CDR3 spans 13 amino acids. Germline V gene lookup returns CDR1 KGHSH and CDR2 LQKENI. V dropped 8 bases and J dropped 5; count of bases not matched to a gene: 5. The CDR3 reads CASTRGGHNEQFF. The CDR3 DNA reads as TGTGCCAGCACCCGGGGGGGGCACAATGAGCAGTTCTTC.

There are a few counts of this clonotype. The CDR3 region is CASSFTGGGQPQHF. The CDR3 bases are TGCGCCAGCAGCTTCACAGGGGGCGGACAGCCCCAGCATTTT. The chain has TRBV5-1 and TRBJ1-5; 9 bases map to TRBD1. Germline trimming cut 2 bases from V and 7 bases from J; bases unmatched to any gene: 4. The germline CDR1 and CDR2 sequences are SGHRS and YFSETQ. This CDR3 region has 14 residues. Full variable domain (outside the CDR3, taken from reference TRBV5-1 and TRBJ1-5): KAGVTQTPRYLIKTRGQQVTLSCSPISGHRSVSWYQQTPGQGLQFLFEYFSETQRNKGNFPGRFSGRQFSNSRSEMNVSTLELGDSALYLCASSFTGGGQPQHFGDGTRLSIL.

The gene calls are TRBV21-1 and TRBJ1-3; the table's D gene call, TRBD1, was not cross checked with the DNA. TRBV21-1 is labeled a pseudogene. The CDR3 is made up of 20 amino acids. DNA of the CDR3: TGTGCCAGCAGCAAAGCCCCAAGGGGGACAGAGCCTACCTCTGGAAACACCATATATTTT. The encoded protein is CASSKAPRGTEPTSGNTIYF.

This clonotype was seen a few times. The V gene is TRBV9, the J gene TRBJ2-1; a weak D match, TRBD1 (5 bases). Germline lookup yields CDR1 SGDLS and CDR2 YYNGEE. The CDR3 spans 12 residues. V dropped 3 bases and J dropped 7 bases, with 8 bases sitting between them. CDR3: CASSAGLNEQFF. In DNA form, the CDR3 reads TGTGCCAGCAGCGCAGGGTTGAATGAGCAGTTCTTC. Drawing the rest from reference TRBV9 and TRBJ2-1, the complete variable domain is DSGVTQTPKHLITATGQRVTLRCSPRSGDLSVYWYQQSLDQGLQFLIQYYNGEERAKGNILERFSAQQFPDLHSELNLSSLELGDSALYFCASSAGLNEQFFGPGTRLTVL.

The chain recombines TRBV20-1 with TRBJ2-7, with TRBD1 as a possible D gene (6 bases). V gave up 3 bases and J gave up 4 bases, with 13 bases separating them. Germline CDR1 DFQATT, CDR2 SNEGSKA (reference sequence). The CDR3 has 13 amino acids. DNA for the CDR3: TGCAGTGCTAGTGTCAGGGGTAGTTACGAGCAGTACTTC. Protein: CSASVRGSYEQYF.

This sequence joins TRBV29-1 and TRBJ2-6; TRBD1 is a possible D gene (5 bases). The ends were cut back, 6 bases at V and 0 bases at J, with 6 bases in the middle. This CDR3 spans 13 amino acids. CDR1 and CDR2 from the germline V gene are SQVTM and ANQGSEA. As DNA, the CDR3 is TGCAGCGTGACAGACTCTGGGGCCAACGTCCTGACTTTC. It yields the protein CSVTDSGANVLTF.

In DNA, the CDR3 is TGCAGCTTAACGGACAACCACGATGGGCAGTATTTT. This encodes CSLTDNHDGQYF. The J gene is TRBJ2-3, the V gene TRBV29-1, with D maybe TRBD1 (5 bases). V was shortened by 8 bases and J by 11 bases, with 20 bases between the two germline ends. The CDR3 is 12 amino acids. Germline loops: CDR1 SQVTM, CDR2 ANQGSEA.

This clonotype was counted only a few times. The J gene is TRBJ2-3, the V gene TRBV19; 9 bases fit TRBD2. The CDR3 is 14 residues long. V dropped 7 bases and J dropped 4; count of bases not matched to a gene: 6. From germline, CDR1 is LNHDA and CDR2 SQIVND (reference sequence). CDR3 in amino acids: CASKASGISDTQYF. In DNA form, the CDR3 reads TGTGCCAGTAAGGCTAGCGGGATCTCAGATACGCAGTATTTT.

The table lists this clonotype with a few counts. The chain recombines TRBV11-2 with TRBJ2-7; TRBD1 agrees at 11 bases. CDR1 SGHAT and CDR2 FQNNGV come from the germline V gene. This CDR3 contains 16 residues. V lost 1 base and J lost 3; bases outside the gene matches: 5. The CDR3 sequence is CASSLAGTGGIYEQYF. In nucleotides, the CDR3 is TGTGCCAGCAGCTTAGCGGGGACAGGGGGAATCTACGAGCAGTACTTC.